This T cell receptor beta chain was recovered during a study of T cell repertoires in ileal Crohn's disease. Study-level results: Compared with CD4 T cells, sorted CD8 cells carried more expanded clones.

The data were produced by immunoSEQ multiplex PCR, yet TCRdb's version contains in-frame clones alone and is incomplete. Of around 5,800 clones in the sample, roughly 80% are singletons; the top ten hold around 13%. The CDR3 totals 14 residues. Germline V CDR1 and CDR2: SGHRS, YFSETQ. Trimming stripped 2 bases from V and 4 bases from J, with 13 bases between. Included were adult ileal or ileocolonic Crohn's patients indicated for ileocolonic resection. Details on this clone: The antigen is unknown.

This clonotype originated in an adult with Crohn's disease. Sequencing was done on a sample of ileal tissue. This sequence joins TRBV5-1 and TRBJ2-7; the D gene is possibly TRBD1 (6 bases). The CDR3: CASSFKGGIYEQYF. Written as DNA, the CDR3 is TGCGCCAGCAGCTTCAAAGGGGGAATATACGAGCAGTACTTC.